The next 10 T cell receptor beta chains were all read from a single sample in a study of blood T cell repertoires in COVID-19. Here immunoSEQ multiplex PCR was the method, and the copy in TCRdb shows in-frame clones only, minus some. The profile shows 370,000 or so clones, about 90% of them singletons. The sequencing sample was made of PBMCs or T cells enriched from blood (not recorded which). These receptors were taken from a man aged 25 to 40 who had recovered from COVID-19.

This chain links TRBV7-9 with TRBJ1-5; D call uncertain. The CDR3 sequence is 14 residues long. Germline-derived CDR1 and CDR2 are SEHNR and FQNEAQ (reference sequence). The ends were cut back, 4 bases at V and 3 bases at J, with 10 bases in the middle. CDR3 in amino acids: CASSSPGSNQPQHF. The CDR3 DNA sequence: TGTGCCAGCAGCTCCCCCGGGTCCAATCAGCCCCAGCATTTT.

The J gene is TRBJ2-7, the V gene TRBV7-9; D not certain. V shed 0 bases and J shed 5 bases, with 8 bases lying between them. This CDR3 is 13 amino acids long. CDR1 SEHNR and CDR2 FQNEAQ come from the germline V gene (reference sequence). This CDR3 reads CASSLAHRDEQYF. CDR3 in DNA: TGTGCCAGCAGCTTAGCACACCGGGACGAGCAGTACTTC.

Details on this clone: Distinct nucleotide sequences in the sample also encode this CDR3. The V call is TRBV5-5, the J call TRBJ1-6; 10 bases fit TRBD1. V dropped 3 bases and J dropped 7; count of bases not matched to a gene: 4. Germline CDR1 and CDR2: SGHKS and YYEKEE (reference sequence). The CDR3 runs 15 residues. In nucleotides, the CDR3 is TGTGCCAGCAGCTCTGGACAGGGGGGGAATTCACCCCTCCACTTT. It yields the protein CASSSGQGGNSPLHF.

The V gene is TRBV6-5, the J gene TRBJ1-2; D is perhaps TRBD1 (6 bases). V was clipped by 6 bases and J by 5 bases, with 13 bases between them. Looked up from germline, CDR1 is MNHEY and CDR2 is SVGAGI. The CDR3 contains 13 residues. In nucleotides, the CDR3 is TGTGCCAGCAGCTCCGGACAGAAGTATGGCTACACCTTC. Encoded protein: CASSSGQKYGYTF.

The chain has TRBV5-6 and TRBJ2-1; possible D gene TRBD1, 5 bases. V lost 7 bases and J lost 7, with 9 bases in between. Germline CDR1 SGHDT, CDR2 YYEEEE. This CDR3 contains 11 residues. This chain's CDR3 is CASQTANEQFF. CDR3 bases: TGTGCCAGCCAGACAGCAAATGAGCAGTTCTTC.

The V gene is TRBV3-1 (or the pseudogene TRBV3-2), the J gene TRBJ1-2, with D possibly matching TRBD1 (6 bases). The CDR3 sequence is 13 residues long. Trimming left V 4 bases short and J 5 bases short, with 11 bases between. Germline loops: CDR1 LGHDT, CDR2 YNNKEL (reference sequence). The DNA of the CDR3 is TGTGCCAGCAGCCCGGCAGGGGATTATGGCTACACCTTC. It specifies CASSPAGDYGYTF.

The chain uses TRBV13 and TRBJ2-2; 7 positions match TRBD1. The CDR3 has 13 residues. V shed 4 bases, J shed 15 bases, and the junction held 11 bases outside the gene matches. Germline CDR1 reads PRHDT; CDR2 reads FYEKMQ (reference sequence). DNA for the CDR3: TGTGCCAGCAGCTGGGAACAGGGGCGACAGGTGTTTTTT. Amino acid sequence: CASSWEQGRQVFF. Combining the CDR3 with reference TRBV13 and TRBJ2-2 gives the whole variable domain AAGVIQSPRHLIKEKRETATLKCYPIPRHDTVYWYQQGPGQDPQFLISFYEKMQSDKGSIPDRFSAQQFSDYHSELNMSSLELGDSALYFCASSWEQGRQVFFGEGSRLTVL.

This chain links TRBV5-1 with TRBJ2-6; a possible D gene is TRBD2 (6 bases). CDR3 size: 16 residues. V lost 0 bases and J lost 0, with 7 bases in between. Germline values: CDR1 SGHRS, CDR2 YFSETQ. This chain's CDR3 is CASSLAGSSGANVLTF. Written as DNA, the CDR3 is TGCGCCAGCAGCTTGGCCGGGAGCTCTGGGGCCAACGTCCTGACTTTC.

In DNA, the CDR3 is TGTGCCAGCAGCTTATACCCCCCAGCGGGGAATAAAGAGACCCAGTACTTC. Amino acids: CASSLYPPAGNKETQYF. The chain links TRBV7-7 to TRBJ2-5; 7 nucleotides line up with TRBD2. V was pared by 2 bases and J by 3 bases, with 12 bases of the junction left unmatched. Germline lookup yields CDR1 SSHAT and CDR2 FNYEAQ (reference sequence). This CDR3 spans 17 amino acids.

The V call is TRBV6-1, the J call TRBJ1-6, with TRBD1 identical over 8 bases. The CDR3 length is 16 residues. The germline V gene encodes CDR1 MNHNS and CDR2 SASEGT. V shed 1 base, J shed 6 bases, and the junction held 5 bases outside the gene matches. CDR3 region: CASSEGTGMGNSPLHF. CDR3 bases: TGTGCCAGCAGTGAAGGGACAGGGATGGGTAATTCACCCCTCCACTTT.